This is a list of T cell receptor beta chains from one sample in a study of shared clonotypes between healthy human individuals. Produced via immunoSEQ multiplex PCR; TCRdb's table is partial and in-frame only. Of about 750,000 clones in the sample, nearly 95% are singletons; the top ten hold 24%. The sequenced material came from naive CD8+ T cells sorted from blood. The receptors were gathered from a man aged 25 to 40 in good health. Both conserved end residues are trimmed from each CDR3. Some rows mark clone size as missing; the rest say once, few, many or name a class of expanded clone.

cdr3_aa	clone_size	v_call	j_call
ASSRWAPRDQETQY	-	TRBV6-6	TRBJ2-5
ASSVWGNEQF	-	TRBV9	TRBJ2-1
ASRAGVSYEQY	-	TRBV6-1	TRBJ2-7
ASSSTGYPDQPQH	-	TRBV27	TRBJ1-5
SVGQGPRTGELF	-	TRBV29-1	TRBJ2-2
ASSQGRGPTTEAF	-	TRBV4-1	TRBJ1-1
ASRSRDPNEKLF	-	TRBV19	TRBJ1-4
ASSSITAISGANVLT	-	TRBV19	TRBJ2-6
ASSSPGQGYYEQY	-	TRBV6-5	TRBJ2-7
ASSSRDRGSGANVLT	-	TRBV11-3	TRBJ2-6
ASTPNGLYGETQY	-	TRBV9	TRBJ2-5
ASSDPSGLQY	-	TRBV25-1	TRBJ2-4
ASSLPGTGSTSYEQY	-	TRBV7-2	TRBJ2-7
ASSSPGSADVLT	-	TRBV11-2	TRBJ2-6
ASSDPGAGSYEQY	-	TRBV2	TRBJ2-7
ASEGPKLTDTQY	-	TRBV7-9	TRBJ2-3
ASSRLAVSSYNEQF	-	TRBV7-9	TRBJ2-1
ASSLAASGREDEQY	once	TRBV7-9	TRBJ2-7
ASSPLGTGTGFETQY	-	TRBV27	TRBJ2-5
ASSLGAGNEQF	-	TRBV5-4	TRBJ2-1
AISESRQPPTDTQY	-	TRBV10-3	TRBJ2-3
ASSQEPGPGELF	-	TRBV4-3	TRBJ2-2
ASSFLRRGEKLF	-	TRBV28	TRBJ1-4
ASSLTGSTEAF	once	TRBV4-2	TRBJ1-1
ASSLGWVSSGANVLT	-	TRBV13	TRBJ2-6
ASSPPTSGSDEQF	-	TRBV7-9	TRBJ2-1
ASSRSLTGTQY	-	TRBV4-1	TRBJ2-5
ASSSGVYNEQF	-	TRBV28	TRBJ2-1
AWSPASWSYEQY	-	TRBV30	TRBJ2-7
ASSRDRGRYNEQF	-	TRBV27	TRBJ2-1
ASVEETRDEQF	-	TRBV6-6	TRBJ2-1
ASSQVGGVYEQY	-	TRBV4-1	TRBJ2-7
ASCSGYSTDTQY	once	TRBV9	TRBJ2-3
ASSQAAGSSYNEQF	-	TRBV4-3	TRBJ2-1
ASSLSEYYEQY	few	TRBV11-2	TRBJ2-7
ATSRDSAGAIYEQY	-	TRBV15	TRBJ2-7
ASSISGSYNEQF	-	TRBV7-9	TRBJ2-1
ATSSKLGNQPQH	-	TRBV15	TRBJ1-5
ASSLGSGEAYEQY	many	TRBV7-6	TRBJ2-7
ASRDRLRTEAF	-	TRBV19	TRBJ1-1
ASSGGTVNTDTQY	-	TRBV2	TRBJ2-3
ASSLVIPSGTRNEQF	-	TRBV7-8	TRBJ2-1
ASSGYPGQGSYEQY	-	TRBV25-1	TRBJ2-7
ASSLEWTGRNEQF	-	TRBV7-6	TRBJ2-1
ASSFGQAYYEQY	once	TRBV27	TRBJ2-7
ASSFGTGAYEQY	-	TRBV7-2	TRBJ2-7
ASSDLRDREQF	once	TRBV28	TRBJ2-1
ASSYRGQRGYT	-	TRBV9	TRBJ1-2
ASSFWGGELF	-	TRBV11-3	TRBJ2-2
ASSFAGFGELF	once	TRBV5-8	TRBJ2-2
ASSPSGSWNEQF	-	TRBV7-6	TRBJ2-1
ASSSPGQGSLNTGELF	-	TRBV7-9	TRBJ2-2
ASSLEGAGELF	-	TRBV5-1	TRBJ2-2
ASSPSLGDTQY	-	TRBV7-8	TRBJ2-3
ASSGNYEQY	-	TRBV2	TRBJ2-7